The 8 T cell receptor beta chains below all came from one sample that was sequenced in a study of shared T cell receptors in the human thymus (dated by TCRdb to about 2021). The method was the immunoSEQ multiplex PCR assay. In its TCRdb copy, this immuneACCESS table keeps in-frame sequences only and misses some clones. Where compared with another copy, unresolved V genes explain less than half of these, and the others have no known cause. This sample lists hundreds of thousands of clones; over 75% were detected once. The ten largest clones take up 0.009% to 0.0095% of the sample. The same data also went into a second study, on human thymus T cells.

The sequenced material came from thymocytes. Receptors originate from a boy younger than two with a congenital heart defect. Donor details come from another sample of the same person, matched by shared clones.

The V and J genes are TRBV5-1 and TRBJ1-1, with D possibly TRBD1 on 6 matching bases. V was pared by 0 bases and J by 3 bases, with 12 bases between. The germline CDR1 and CDR2 sequences are SGHRS and YFSETQ. CDR3 size: 15 residues. The DNA of the CDR3 is TGCGCCAGCAGCTTGGTTCCGAGGACAGACACTGAAGCTTTCTTT. This encodes CASSLVPRTDTEAFF.

J is TRBJ2-1 and V is TRBV27; 11 nucleotides agree with TRBD2. Germline trimming cut 3 bases from V and 1 base from J; bases unmatched to any gene: 23. The CDR3 is 23 residues long. Germline V gives CDR1 MNHEY, CDR2 SMNVEV (reference sequence). The CDR3 loop reads CASSLIHRLAGGPPLESYNEQFF. The CDR3 bases are TGTGCCAGCAGTTTGATTCACAGGCTAGCGGGGGGTCCCCCCTTGGAGTCCTACAATGAGCAGTTCTTC.

V usage is TRBV10-1 and J usage is TRBJ2-1; 12 positions match TRBD2. Germline CDR1 reads WNHNN; CDR2 reads SYGVQD (reference sequence). J was trimmed by 2 bases and V by 2 bases; bases with no gene match: 1. The CDR3 extends over 16 amino acids. CDR3 sequence: CASSEASGRAYNEQFF. In DNA, the CDR3 is TGCGCCAGCAGTGAGGCTAGCGGGAGGGCCTACAATGAGCAGTTCTTC.

The rearrangement joins TRBV2 to TRBJ1-5, with D tentatively TRBD1 (5 bases). The CDR3 consists of 14 residues. Trimming pared 6 bases from V and 3 bases from J, leaving 12 bases between. The V gene's germline CDR1 is SNHLY and CDR2 FYNNEI. This chain's CDR3 is CASRAGLYNQPQHF. CDR3 nucleotides: TGTGCCAGCAGGGCAGGGCTCTACAATCAGCCCCAGCATTTT.

V gene TRBV5-5 combines with J gene TRBJ1-5, with 7 bases lining up with TRBD1. With 4 bases clipped from V and 1 base from J, the junction kept 8 bases outside the gene matches. The CDR3 covers 16 residues. Germline V gene data show CDR1 as SGHKS and CDR2 as YYEKEE (reference sequence). The CDR3 DNA follows: TGTGCCAGCAGCAATAACGACAGGGAAAGCAATCAGCCCCAGCATTTT. It encodes CASSNNDRESNQPQHF. Together with reference TRBV5-5 and TRBJ1-5, the CDR3 gives the full variable domain: DAGVTQSPTHLIKTRGQQVTLRCSPISGHKSVSWYQQVLGQGPQFIFQYYEKEERGRGNFPDRFSARQFPNYSSELNVNALLLGDSALYLCASSNNDRESNQPQHFGDGTRLSIL.

This clone was seen only a few times. This sequence joins TRBV28 and TRBJ1-2, with a weak D call TRBD1 (5 bases). Germline CDR1 MDHEN, CDR2 SYDVKM. The V end was cut by 7 bases, the J end by 4 bases, with 10 bases between. The CDR3 loop spans 12 amino acids. The CDR3 DNA reads as TGTGCCAGCAAGGGGCGGCCCTATGGCTACACCTTC. As protein: CASKGRPYGYTF.

The chain uses TRBV2 and TRBJ2-5; 8 bases align to TRBD2. The CDR3 length is 16 residues. Germline V CDR1 and CDR2: SNHLY, FYNNEI. J gave up 9 bases and V 2 bases, and 14 bases lay outside the gene matches. DNA of the CDR3: TGTGCCAGCAGTGAAAGTTGGCGGGGGGTCCAACATTCCCAGTACTTC. Its protein is CASSESWRGVQHSQYF.

The V call is TRBV11-3, the J call TRBJ1-1; weak D call: TRBD1 (6 bases). CDR1 and CDR2 from the germline V gene are SGHNT and YENEEA. V was trimmed by 5 bases and J by 0 bases, leaving 13 bases between them. This CDR3 has 15 residues. The CDR3 coding sequence is TGTGCCAGCAGCAACCGGGACATCATGAACACTGAAGCTTTCTTT. Encoded protein: CASSNRDIMNTEAFF. Using reference TRBV11-3 and TRBJ1-1 for the parts outside the CDR3, the full variable domain is EAGVVQSPRYKIIEKKQPVAFWCNPISGHNTLYWYLQNLGQGPELLIRYENEEAVDDSQLPKDRFSAERLKGVDSTLKIQPAELGDSAVYLCASSNRDIMNTEAFFGQGTRLTVV.